This is a list of T cell receptor beta chains from one sample in a study of type 1 and type 2 diabetes patients. TCRdb redid the calling of the multiplex PCR reads with MiXCR, one entry per CDR3 protein. The sample lists about 290,000 distinct CDR3 sequences, roughly 50% occurring once. Material for sequencing was peripheral blood mononuclear cells (PBMCs). Receptor source: a man aged 18 to 29 with type 2 diabetes. Each CDR3 is given with its conserved first and last residue. A D gene is named only where the DNA matches it firmly. The size entry is marked missing in some rows and otherwise reads once, few, many or a size class.

-,TRBV19,-,TRBJ1-5,CASSMIQGKGNQPQHF,TGTGCCAGTAGTATGATTCAGGGGAAGGGCAATCAGCCCCAGCATTTT
-,TRBV7-3,-,TRBJ2-7,CASSLKPPKGGGSSYEQYF,TGTGCCAGCAGCTTAAAACCCCCTAAAGGTGGGGGGAGTTCCTACGAGCAGTACTTC
-,TRBV28,TRBD2,TRBJ2-3,CASSLGSSGTDTQYF,TGTGCCAGCAGTTTGGGTTCTAGCGGGACCGATACGCAGTATTTT
few,TRBV7-8,-,TRBJ2-7,CASSLGGDNYEQYF,TGTGCCAGCAGCTTAGGAGGGGATAACTACGAGCAGTACTTC
few,TRBV28,TRBD1,TRBJ1-2,CASSLRQGAGGYTF,TGTGCCAGCAGTTTGCGTCAGGGGGCAGGCGGCTACACCTTC
many,TRBV30,-,TRBJ2-5,CAWSVGISHGETQYF,TGTGCCTGGAGTGTAGGCATTTCCCATGGGGAGACCCAGTACTTC
many,TRBV15,TRBD2,TRBJ2-7,CATSRDVTSGSEQYF,TGTGCCACCAGCAGAGATGTGACTAGCGGGAGCGAGCAGTACTTC
-,TRBV20-1,-,TRBJ2-7,CSAGDPQQVGIGEQYF,TGCAGTGCTGGAGACCCTCAACAGGTGGGCATTGGAGAGCAGTACTTC
-,TRBV6-2/TRBV6-3,-,TRBJ2-1,CASSEGPSGAEQFF,TGTGCCAGCAGCGAAGGCCCCTCGGGGGCAGAGCAGTTCTTC
-,TRBV19,-,TRBJ2-5,CASVGGARETQYF,TGTGCCAGTGTGGGGGGGGCGCGGGAGACCCAGTACTTC
-,TRBV10-3,TRBD2,TRBJ2-7,CVTPRGLSYEQYF,TGTGTAACGCCGCGGGGGTTGTCTTACGAGCAGTACTTC
-,TRBV7-9,TRBD2,TRBJ2-3,CASSFSSGGPDTQYF,TGTGCCAGCAGCTTCTCTAGCGGGGGGCCAGATACGCAGTATTTT
-,TRBV6-5,TRBD2,TRBJ2-3,CASSYGLAGGSDTQYF,TGTGCCAGCAGTTACGGACTAGCGGGAGGTTCAGATACGCAGTATTTT
many,TRBV2,-,TRBJ2-7,CASHLYYEQYF,TGTGCCAGCCACCTATACTACGAGCAGTACTTC
once,TRBV11-2,TRBD1,TRBJ1-2,CASSSERTGPSGYTF,TGTGCCAGCAGCTCCGAGAGGACAGGGCCTTCTGGCTACACCTTC
-,TRBV29-1,TRBD1,TRBJ2-7,CSVGDRGGDEQYF,TGCAGCGTGGGGGACAGGGGTGGCGACGAGCAGTACTTC
many,TRBV15,-,TRBJ2-7,CATSRGNYEQYF,TGTGCCACCAGCAGGGGGAACTACGAGCAGTACTTC
-,TRBV10-3,-,TRBJ2-1,CAISESGANEQFF,TGTGCCATCAGTGAGTCAGGGGCGAATGAGCAGTTCTTT
-,TRBV7-2,-,TRBJ1-2,CASSRINYGYTF,TGTGCCAGCAGCCGAATTAACTATGGCTACACCTTC
-,TRBV6-6,-,TRBJ2-6,CASSYSLGANVLTF,TGTGCCAGCAGTTACTCGCTCGGGGCCAACGTCCTGACTTTC
few,TRBV6-1,TRBD1,TRBJ1-6,CASSTGTGQYNSPLHF,TGTGCCAGCAGTACGGGCACGGGACAGTATAATTCACCCCTCCACTTT
few,TRBV30,-,TRBJ2-7,CACQSSSMFLDEQYF,TGTGCATGCCAAAGTAGCTCTATGTTCCTAGACGAGCAGTACTTC
few,TRBV5-1,-,TRBJ2-1,CASREGNYNEQFF,TGCGCCAGCCGCGAGGGCAATTACAATGAGCAGTTCTTC
-,TRBV5-1,-,TRBJ2-7,CASSARTSYEQYF,TGCGCCAGCAGCGCCAGGACCTCCTACGAGCAGTACTTC
few,TRBV10-2,TRBD1,TRBJ2-2,CASSRTGQAGELFF,TGCGCCAGCAGTAGGACAGGACAGGCCGGGGAGCTGTTTTTT
-,TRBV12-5,-,TRBJ1-2,CASVGQGVVGYTF,TGTGCTAGTGTGGGGCAAGGGGTGGTAGGCTACACCTTC
-,TRBV2,TRBD2,TRBJ2-1,CASSRRPSGDNEQFF,TGTGCCAGCAGTAGAAGGCCTAGCGGAGACAATGAGCAGTTCTTC
few,TRBV5-1,-,TRBJ2-7,CASSWDNYEQYF,TGCGCCAGCAGCTGGGACAACTACGAGCAGTACTTC
-,TRBV15,TRBD2,TRBJ2-4,CATSAHRGGVGDIQYF,TGTGCCACCAGCGCCCACCGGGGGGGCGTAGGAGACATTCAGTACTTC
-,TRBV13,TRBD1,TRBJ2-2,CASSAPQGVTGELFF,TGTGCCAGCAGCGCCCCCCAGGGGGTAACCGGGGAGCTGTTTTTT
-,TRBV27,-,TRBJ2-1,CASSVGTKPYNEQFF,TGTGCCAGCAGTGTCGGGACAAAACCCTACAATGAGCAGTTCTTC
-,TRBV19,-,TRBJ2-1,CASSIVWGGQYNEQFF,TGTGCCAGTAGTATAGTGTGGGGGGGGCAATACAATGAGCAGTTCTTC
-,TRBV10-3,TRBD1,TRBJ1-2,CAISESGTGGYTF,TGTGCCATCAGTGAGTCCGGGACAGGGGGCTACACCTTC
few,TRBV15,-,TRBJ2-1,CATSRGMEDEQFF,TGTGCCACCAGCAGAGGTATGGAGGATGAGCAGTTCTTC
-,TRBV2,TRBD1,TRBJ1-5,CASSERQGIRGQPQHF,TGTGCCAGCAGTGAAAGACAGGGGATTCGGGGTCAGCCCCAGCATTTT
-,TRBV14,-,TRBJ2-5,CASSPPGLETQYF,TGTGCCAGCAGCCCGCCCGGGTTGGAGACCCAGTACTTC
-,TRBV19,-,TRBJ2-7,CASTVWGTYEQYF,TGTGCCAGCACTGTCTGGGGAACCTACGAGCAGTACTTC
-,TRBV19,TRBD2,TRBJ2-1,CASSRDRLAGGPENEQFF,TGTGCCAGCAGTCGGGACAGACTAGCGGGAGGCCCGGAAAATGAGCAGTTCTTC
-,TRBV28,-,TRBJ1-1,CASSRPGAGVDGEAFF,TGTGCCAGCAGCCGACCGGGGGCAGGGGTTGACGGTGAAGCTTTCTTT
many,TRBV10-1,TRBD1,TRBJ2-7,CASSFAGTGHNEQYF,TGCGCCAGCAGTTTTGCCGGGACAGGGCACAACGAGCAGTACTTC